The T cell receptor beta chain described here comes from a study of quantifying T cell responses using KT2 cells. Study context: TCR alpha and beta constant-region primers primed reverse transcription of RNA. Estimated efficiency of the T4 ligation step was above 9% under optimum conditions.

The CDR3 extends over 17 amino acids. V lost 5 bases to trimming and J lost 5 bases, with 24 bases between them. Germline V gene data show CDR1 as SGHTA and CDR2 as FQGNSA. A single-stranded UMI oligo with SP2 sequence was ligated to cDNA 3' ends. The first PCR ran roughly 4 cycles with an equimolar RC1.1 and RC1.2 beta primer mix. TCRdb reprocessed the UMI-ligation and nested PCR reads via MiXCR and lists one record per CDR3 protein. The data contain about 33,000 distinct CDR3 sequences, 10% of them singletons. Known numbers of the T cell clone KT2 were added to PBMC. V and J are TRBV7-2 and TRBJ2-5; D may be TRBD1 or TRBD2 (6 bases each). What was sequenced was PBMCs spiked with cells of the T cell clone KT2. The receptor was isolated from a human donor. CDR3 DNA: TGTGCCAGCAGCCCCTACCCCCGGGGGCGACCGGGGGAGACCCAGTACTTC. Translation gives CASSPYPRGRPGETQYF.